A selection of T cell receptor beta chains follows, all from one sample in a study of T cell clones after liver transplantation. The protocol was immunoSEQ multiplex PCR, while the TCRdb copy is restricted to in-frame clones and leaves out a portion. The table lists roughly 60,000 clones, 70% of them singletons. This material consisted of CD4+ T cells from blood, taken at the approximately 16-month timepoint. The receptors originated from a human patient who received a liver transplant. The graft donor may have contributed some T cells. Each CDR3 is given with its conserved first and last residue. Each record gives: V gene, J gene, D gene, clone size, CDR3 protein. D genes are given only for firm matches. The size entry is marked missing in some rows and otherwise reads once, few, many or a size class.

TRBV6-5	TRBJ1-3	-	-	CASRNTISGNTIYF
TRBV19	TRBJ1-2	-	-	CASSTRGPGYTF
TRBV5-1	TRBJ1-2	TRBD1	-	CASSGGTGGGLGGYTF
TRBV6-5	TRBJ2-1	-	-	CASSYSTLAPYNEQFF
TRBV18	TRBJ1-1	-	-	CASSPQLNTEAFF
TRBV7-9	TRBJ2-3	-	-	CASSLGSGGPDTQYF
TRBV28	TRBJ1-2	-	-	CASSLGGAHPNYGYTF
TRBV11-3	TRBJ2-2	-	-	CASSSDSNTGELFF
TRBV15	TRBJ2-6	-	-	CATSRDLETSGANVLTF
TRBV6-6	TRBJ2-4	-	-	CASSQRWDLKNIQYF
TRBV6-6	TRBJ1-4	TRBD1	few	CASRTGQGAGEKLFF
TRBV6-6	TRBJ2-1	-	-	CASSCWPFF
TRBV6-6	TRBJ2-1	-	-	CASSYGNEQFF
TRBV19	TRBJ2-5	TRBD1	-	CASNDRGETQYF
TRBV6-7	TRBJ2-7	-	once	CASSQELSPYEQYF
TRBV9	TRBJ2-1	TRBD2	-	CASSVSAGGLSYNEQFF
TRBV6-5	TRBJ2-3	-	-	CASSYSGSRDLDTQYF
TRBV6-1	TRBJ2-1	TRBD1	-	CASRGDRGYNEQFF
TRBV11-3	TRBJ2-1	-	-	CASSPAAGNYNEQFF
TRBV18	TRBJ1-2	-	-	CASSPTTDSPNYGYTF
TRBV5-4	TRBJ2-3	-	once	CASSLTARASGTDTQYF
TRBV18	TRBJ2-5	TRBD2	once	CASSPTSGRGETQYF
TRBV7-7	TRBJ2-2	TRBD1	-	CASSQDRGATGELFF
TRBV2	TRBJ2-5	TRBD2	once	CASAGGVLETQYF
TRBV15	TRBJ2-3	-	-	CATSVRLEDTQYF
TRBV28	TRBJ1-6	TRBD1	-	CASSIRQGSVWTLHF
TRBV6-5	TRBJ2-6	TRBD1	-	CASRDSYSGANVLTF